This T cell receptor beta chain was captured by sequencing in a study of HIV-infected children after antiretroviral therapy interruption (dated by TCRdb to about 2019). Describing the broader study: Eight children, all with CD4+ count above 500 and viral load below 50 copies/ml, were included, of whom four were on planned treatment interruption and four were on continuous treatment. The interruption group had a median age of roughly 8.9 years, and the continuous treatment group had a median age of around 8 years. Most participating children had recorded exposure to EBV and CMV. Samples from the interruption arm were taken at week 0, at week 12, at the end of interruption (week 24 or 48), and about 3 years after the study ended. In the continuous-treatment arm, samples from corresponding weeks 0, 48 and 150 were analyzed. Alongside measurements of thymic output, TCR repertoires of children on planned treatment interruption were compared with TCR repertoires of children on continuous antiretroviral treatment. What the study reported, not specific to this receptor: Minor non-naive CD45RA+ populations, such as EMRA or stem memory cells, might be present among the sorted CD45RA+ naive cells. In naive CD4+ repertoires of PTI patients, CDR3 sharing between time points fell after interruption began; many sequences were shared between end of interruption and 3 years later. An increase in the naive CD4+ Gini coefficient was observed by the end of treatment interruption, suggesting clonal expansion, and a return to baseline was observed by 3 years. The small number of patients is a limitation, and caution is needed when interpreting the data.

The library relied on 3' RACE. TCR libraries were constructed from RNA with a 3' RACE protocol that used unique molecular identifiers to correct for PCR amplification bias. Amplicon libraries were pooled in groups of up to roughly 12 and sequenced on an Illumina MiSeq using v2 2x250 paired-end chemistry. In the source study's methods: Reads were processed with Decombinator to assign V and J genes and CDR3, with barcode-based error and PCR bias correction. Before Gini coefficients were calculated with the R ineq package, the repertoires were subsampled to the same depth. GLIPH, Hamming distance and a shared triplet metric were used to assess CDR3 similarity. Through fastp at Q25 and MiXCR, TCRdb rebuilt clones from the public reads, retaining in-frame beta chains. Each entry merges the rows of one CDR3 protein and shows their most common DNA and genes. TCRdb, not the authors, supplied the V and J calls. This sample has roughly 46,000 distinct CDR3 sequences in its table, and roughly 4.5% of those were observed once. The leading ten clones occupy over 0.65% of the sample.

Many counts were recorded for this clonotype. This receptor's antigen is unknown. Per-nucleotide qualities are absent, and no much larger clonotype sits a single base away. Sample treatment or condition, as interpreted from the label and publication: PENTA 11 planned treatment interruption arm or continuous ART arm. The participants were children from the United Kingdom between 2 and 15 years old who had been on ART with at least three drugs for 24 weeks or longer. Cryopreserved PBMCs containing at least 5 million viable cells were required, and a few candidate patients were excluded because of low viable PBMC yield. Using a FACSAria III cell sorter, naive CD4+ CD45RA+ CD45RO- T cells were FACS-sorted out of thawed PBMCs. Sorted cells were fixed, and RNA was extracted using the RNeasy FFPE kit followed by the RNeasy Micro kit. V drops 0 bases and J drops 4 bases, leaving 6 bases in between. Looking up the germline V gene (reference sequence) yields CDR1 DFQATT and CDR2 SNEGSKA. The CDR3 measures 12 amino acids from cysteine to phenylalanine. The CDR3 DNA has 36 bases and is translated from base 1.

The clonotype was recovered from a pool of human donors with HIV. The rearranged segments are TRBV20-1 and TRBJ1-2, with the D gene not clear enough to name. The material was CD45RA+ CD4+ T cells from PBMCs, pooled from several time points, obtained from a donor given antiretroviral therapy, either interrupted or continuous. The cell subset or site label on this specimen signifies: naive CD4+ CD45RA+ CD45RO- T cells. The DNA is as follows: TGCAGTGCTAGAGAGACCTTCTATGGCTACACCTTC. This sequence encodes CSARETFYGYTF.